The 6 T cell receptor beta chains given below trace back to one sample, sequenced in a study of shared clonotypes between healthy human individuals. Repertoires were generated with immunoSEQ multiplex PCR, while TCRdb's copy carries only in-frame clones and drops some. The sample contains about 1.9 million clones, 93% of which appear only once. Naive CD8 cells were CD45RO-negative, positively selected for CCR7, excluding terminally differentiated effector memory CD45RA+ cells. Sequenced input: naive CD8+ T cells from PBMCs. These receptor sequences come from a man aged 18 to 29 in good health. Some clones in this sample may be carry-over from other donors' samples.

This clone was detected once. The chain joins TRBV7-9 to TRBJ2-1, with D perhaps TRBD1 (5 bases). V was trimmed by 5 bases and J by 2 bases, leaving 13 bases between them. Germline V lookup: CDR1 SEHNR, CDR2 FQNEAQ (reference sequence). The CDR3 covers 15 residues. The CDR3 DNA reads TGTGCCAGCAGCGTAGTAGGGGTGGCCTACAATGAGCAGTTCTTC. Translated: CASSVVGVAYNEQFF.

The chain has TRBV7-9 and TRBJ2-1; weak D call: TRBD2 (6 bases). The CDR3 spans 14 residues. Germline-derived CDR1 and CDR2 are SEHNR and FQNEAQ (reference sequence). Trimming took off 5 bases at V and 9 bases at J, with 17 bases between the two ends. CDR3 loop: CASSAPGGVFEQFF. The CDR3 bases are TGTGCCAGCAGCGCCCCCGGCGGGGTTTTTGAGCAGTTCTTC.

The rearrangement links TRBV30 to TRBJ1-6; D is possibly TRBD1 (6 bases). The CDR3 is made up of 12 amino acids. Trimming left V 7 bases short and J 17 bases short, with 21 bases between. Germline-derived CDR1 and CDR2 are GTSNPN and SVGIG (reference sequence). The CDR3 reads CASGGPKVQFHF. The DNA of the CDR3 is TGTGCCTCTGGGGGGCCGAAGGTTCAATTCCACTTT.

V gene TRBV5-4 combines with J gene TRBJ2-3; D possibly corresponds to TRBD1 (6 bases). V dropped 0 bases and J dropped 6 bases, with 14 bases sitting between them. This CDR3 spans 15 amino acids. From germline, CDR1 is SGHNT and CDR2 YYREEE (reference sequence). CDR3 residues: CASSLEDRPLDTQYF. For the CDR3, the DNA is TGTGCCAGCAGCTTGGAGGACAGACCTTTGGATACGCAGTATTTT.

This chain uses TRBV7-8 with TRBJ1-2, with 9 bases identical to TRBD1. This CDR3 region has 18 residues. The V and J ends lost 0 bases and 6 bases, in that order; junction bases with no gene match: 14. Germline V gives CDR1 SGHVS, CDR2 FQNEAQ. The CDR3 DNA follows: TGTGCCAGCAGCTTAGCGCTAAGTCGGGACAGGGAAGCAAATGGCTACACCTTC. It encodes CASSLALSRDREANGYTF.

J is TRBJ2-7 and V is TRBV6-1; tentatively, D is TRBD1 (5 bases). V lost 4 bases, J lost 0 bases, and 7 bases lay in between. This CDR3 contains 13 residues. Germline CDR1 and CDR2: MNHNS and SASEGT. In DNA form, the CDR3 reads TGTGCCAGCAGTGCGACAGCCTCCTACGAGCAGTACTTC. Residues: CASSATASYEQYF.